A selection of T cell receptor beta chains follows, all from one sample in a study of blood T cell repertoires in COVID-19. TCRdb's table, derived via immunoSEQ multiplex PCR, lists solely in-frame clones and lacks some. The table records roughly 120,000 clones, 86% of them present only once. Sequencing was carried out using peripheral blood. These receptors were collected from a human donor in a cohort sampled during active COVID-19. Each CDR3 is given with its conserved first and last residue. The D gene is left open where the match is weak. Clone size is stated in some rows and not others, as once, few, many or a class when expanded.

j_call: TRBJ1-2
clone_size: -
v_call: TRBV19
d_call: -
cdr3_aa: CASTSRGGRSGGYTF
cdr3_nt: TGTGCCAGTACCTCTAGGGGCGGCCGAAGTGGGGGCTACACCTTC

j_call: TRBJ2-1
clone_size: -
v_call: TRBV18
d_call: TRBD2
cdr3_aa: CASSPTAGGYNEQFF
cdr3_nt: TGTGCCAGCTCACCAACGGCGGGAGGCTACAATGAGCAGTTCTTC

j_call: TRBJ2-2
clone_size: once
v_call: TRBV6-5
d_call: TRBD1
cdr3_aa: CASSRDRANTGELFF
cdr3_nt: TGTGCCAGCAGTCGGGACAGGGCGAACACCGGGGAGCTGTTTTTT

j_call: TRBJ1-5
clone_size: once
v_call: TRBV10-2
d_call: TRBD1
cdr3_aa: CASSAADRGGNQPQHF
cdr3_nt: TGCGCCAGCAGTGCCGCGGACAGGGGAGGCAATCAGCCCCAGCATTTT

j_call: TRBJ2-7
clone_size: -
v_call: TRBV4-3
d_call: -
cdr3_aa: CASSHCLGLGDEQYF
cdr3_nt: TGCGCCAGCAGCCATTGCTTGGGGCTAGGGGACGAGCAGTACTTC

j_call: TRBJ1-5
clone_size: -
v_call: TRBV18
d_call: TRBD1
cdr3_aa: CASSSGTGGYQPQHF
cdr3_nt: TGTGCCAGCTCATCCGGGACAGGGGGCTATCAGCCCCAGCATTTT

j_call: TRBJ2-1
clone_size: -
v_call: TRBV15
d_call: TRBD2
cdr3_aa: CATSTEPRLAGVNNEQFF
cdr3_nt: TGTGCCACCAGCACCGAGCCCCGCCTAGCGGGAGTGAATAATGAGCAGTTCTTC

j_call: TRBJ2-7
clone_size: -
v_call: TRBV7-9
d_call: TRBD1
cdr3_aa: CASSTRQGVYEQYF
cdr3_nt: TGTGCCAGCAGCACCCGACAGGGGGTCTACGAGCAGTACTTC

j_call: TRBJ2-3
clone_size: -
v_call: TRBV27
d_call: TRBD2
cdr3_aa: CASSLREGRDTQYF
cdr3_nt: TGTGCCAGCAGCCTACGGGAGGGCCGAGATACGCAGTATTTT

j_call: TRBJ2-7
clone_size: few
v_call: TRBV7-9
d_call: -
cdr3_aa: CASSLTRDSSYEQYF
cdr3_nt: TGTGCCAGCAGCCTGACGCGGGACAGCTCCTACGAGCAGTACTTC

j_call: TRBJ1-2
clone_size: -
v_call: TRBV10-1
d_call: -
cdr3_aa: CASSGQKDYGYTF
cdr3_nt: TGCGCCAGCAGTGGACAGAAGGACTATGGCTACACCTTC

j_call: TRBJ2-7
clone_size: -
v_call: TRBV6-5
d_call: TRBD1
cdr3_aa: CASRSSGTGTEEQYF
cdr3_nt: TGTGCCAGCAGATCCTCCGGGACAGGGACGGAGGAGCAGTACTTC

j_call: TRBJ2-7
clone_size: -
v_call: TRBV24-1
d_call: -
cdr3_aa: CATLSSYEQYF
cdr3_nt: TGTGCCACGCTGAGCTCCTACGAGCAGTACTTC

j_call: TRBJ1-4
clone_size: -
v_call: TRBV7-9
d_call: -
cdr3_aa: CASSLAREKLFF
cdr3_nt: TGTGCCAGCAGCTTAGCGCGGGAAAAACTGTTTTTT

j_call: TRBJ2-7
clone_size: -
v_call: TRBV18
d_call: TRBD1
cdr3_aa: CASSLLGQGLSYEQYF
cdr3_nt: TGTGCCAGCTCACTACTAGGACAGGGCCTTTCCTACGAGCAGTACTTC

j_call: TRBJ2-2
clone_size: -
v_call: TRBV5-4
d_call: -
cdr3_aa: CASSFGSGVGGELFF
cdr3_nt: TGTGCCAGCAGCTTTGGGTCGGGAGTGGGCGGGGAGCTGTTTTTT

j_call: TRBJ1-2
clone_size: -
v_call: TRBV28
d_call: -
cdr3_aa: CASSYTNGYTF
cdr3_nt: TGTGCCAGCAGTTACACAAATGGCTACACCTTC

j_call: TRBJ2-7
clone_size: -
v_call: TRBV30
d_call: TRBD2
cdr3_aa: CAWREPYEQYF
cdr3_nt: TGTGCTTGGCGGGAGCCCTACGAGCAGTACTTC

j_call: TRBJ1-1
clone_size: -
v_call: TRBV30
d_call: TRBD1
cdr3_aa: CAWSSDRGGTEAFF
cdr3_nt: TGTGCCTGGAGTTCGGACAGGGGAGGAACTGAAGCTTTCTTT

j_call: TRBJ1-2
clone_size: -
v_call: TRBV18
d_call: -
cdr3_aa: CASSPSTGGAGYTF
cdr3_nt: TGTGCCAGCTCACCATCCACCGGCGGGGCGGGCTACACCTTC

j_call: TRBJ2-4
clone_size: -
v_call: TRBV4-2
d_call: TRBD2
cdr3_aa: CASSREAGGKNIQYF
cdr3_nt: TGTGCCAGCAGCCGAGAAGCGGGGGGCAAAAACATTCAGTACTTC

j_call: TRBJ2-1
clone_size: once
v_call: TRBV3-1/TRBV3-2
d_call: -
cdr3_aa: CASPDSYNEQFF
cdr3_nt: TGTGCCAGCCCAGATTCCTACAATGAGCAGTTCTTC

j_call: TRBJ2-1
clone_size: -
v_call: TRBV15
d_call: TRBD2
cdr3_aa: CATSRGTRAGNEQFF
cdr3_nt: TGTGCCACCAGCAGAGGGACGCGAGCGGGGAATGAGCAGTTCTTC

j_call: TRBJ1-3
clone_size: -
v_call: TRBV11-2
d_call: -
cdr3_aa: CASSLSGNTIYF
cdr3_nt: TGTGCCAGCAGCCTCTCTGGAAACACCATATATTTT

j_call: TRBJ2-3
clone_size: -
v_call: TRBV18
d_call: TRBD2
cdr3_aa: CASSPRTSGITDTQYF
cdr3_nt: TGTGCCAGCTCACCACGGACTAGCGGAATCACAGATACGCAGTATTTT

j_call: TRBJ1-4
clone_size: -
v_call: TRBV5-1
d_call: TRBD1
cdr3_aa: CASSLQGGNEKLFF
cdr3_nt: TGCGCCAGCAGCTTACAGGGGGGTAATGAAAAACTGTTTTTT

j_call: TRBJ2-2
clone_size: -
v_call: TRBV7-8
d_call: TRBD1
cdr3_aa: CASSREAQGLGELFF
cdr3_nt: TGTGCCAGCAGCCGAGAAGCACAGGGGCTCGGGGAGCTGTTTTTT

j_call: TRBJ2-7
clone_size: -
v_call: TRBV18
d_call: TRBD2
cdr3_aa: CASSPGLAGGYEQYF
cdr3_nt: TGTGCCAGCTCACCGGGACTAGCGGGAGGTTACGAGCAGTACTTC

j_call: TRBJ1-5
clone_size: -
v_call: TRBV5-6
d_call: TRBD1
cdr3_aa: CASSLGRGRGNQPQHF
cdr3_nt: TGTGCCAGCAGCTTGGGCAGGGGGCGAGGCAATCAGCCCCAGCATTTT

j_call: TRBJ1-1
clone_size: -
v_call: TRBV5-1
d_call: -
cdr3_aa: CASSLSRSAHTEAFF
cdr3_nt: TGCGCCAGCAGCTTGTCTAGGAGCGCCCACACTGAAGCTTTCTTT

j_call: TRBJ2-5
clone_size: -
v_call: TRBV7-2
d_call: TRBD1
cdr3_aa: CASSPGGWEETQYF
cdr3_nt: TGTGCCAGCAGCCCAGGGGGTTGGGAGGAGACCCAGTACTTC

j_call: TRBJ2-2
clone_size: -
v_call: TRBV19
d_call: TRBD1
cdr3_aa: CATMQGGQFNTGELFF
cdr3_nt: TGTGCCACCATGCAAGGGGGACAGTTCAACACCGGGGAGCTGTTTTTT

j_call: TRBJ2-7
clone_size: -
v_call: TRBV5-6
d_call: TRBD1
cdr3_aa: CASSPRDRGEQYF
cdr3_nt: TGTGCCAGCAGCCCCCGGGACAGGGGCGAGCAGTACTTC

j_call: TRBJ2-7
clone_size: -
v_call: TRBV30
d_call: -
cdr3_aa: CAWCPFVRASCYEQYF
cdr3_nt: TGTGCCTGGTGTCCTTTTGTGCGGGCGAGTTGCTACGAGCAGTACTTC

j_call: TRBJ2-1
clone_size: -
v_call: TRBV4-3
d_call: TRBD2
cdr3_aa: CASSHERATSGVASSYNEQFF
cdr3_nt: TGCGCCAGCAGCCACGAAAGGGCGACTAGCGGGGTCGCCTCTTCCTACAATGAGCAGTTCTTC

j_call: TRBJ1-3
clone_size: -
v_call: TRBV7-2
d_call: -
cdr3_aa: CASSSTRKDTIYF
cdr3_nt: TGTGCCAGCAGCTCCACTAGGAAAGACACCATATATTTT

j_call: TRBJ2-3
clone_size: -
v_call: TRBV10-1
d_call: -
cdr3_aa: CASSESRDAQYF
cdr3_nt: TGCGCCAGCAGTGAGTCGAGGGATGCGCAGTATTTT

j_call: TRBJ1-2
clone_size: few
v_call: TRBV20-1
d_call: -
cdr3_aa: CSARANYGYTF
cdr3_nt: TGCAGTGCTAGAGCGAACTATGGCTACACCTTC

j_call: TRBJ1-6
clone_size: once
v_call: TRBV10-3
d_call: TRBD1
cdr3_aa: CAISESTGLGSPLHF
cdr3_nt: TGTGCCATCAGTGAGTCGACAGGGCTCGGTTCACCCCTCCACTTT

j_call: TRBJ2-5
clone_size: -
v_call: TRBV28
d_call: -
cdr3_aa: CASSFRRGTQYF
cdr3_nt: TGTGCCAGCAGTTTTCGACGGGGGACCCAGTACTTC

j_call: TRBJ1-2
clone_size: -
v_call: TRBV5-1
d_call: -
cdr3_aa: CASSLDRNYGYTF
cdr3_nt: TGCGCCAGCAGCCTCGACAGGAACTATGGCTACACCTTC

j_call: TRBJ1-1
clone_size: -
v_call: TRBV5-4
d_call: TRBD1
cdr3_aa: CASSLGTVSLNTEAFF
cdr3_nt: TGTGCCAGCAGCCTAGGGACAGTCTCATTGAACACTGAAGCTTTCTTT

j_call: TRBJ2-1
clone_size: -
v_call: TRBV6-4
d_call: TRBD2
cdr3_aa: CASSDSGTTNEQFF
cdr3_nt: TGTGCCAGCAGTGACTCCGGGACTACCAATGAGCAGTTCTTC

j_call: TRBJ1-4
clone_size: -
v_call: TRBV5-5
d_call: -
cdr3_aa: CASSLGPANEKLFF
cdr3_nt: TGTGCCAGCAGCTTGGGTCCAGCTAATGAAAAACTGTTTTTT

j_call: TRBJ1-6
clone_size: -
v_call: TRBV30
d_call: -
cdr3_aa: CAWGRANSPLHF
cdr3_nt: TGTGCCTGGGGCAGGGCCAATTCACCCCTCCACTTT

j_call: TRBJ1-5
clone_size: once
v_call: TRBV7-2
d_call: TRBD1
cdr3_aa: CASSQGGQPQHF
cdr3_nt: TGTGCCAGCAGCCAGGGGGGTCAGCCCCAGCATTTT